This T cell receptor (beta chain) was identified during a study of cytomegalovirus exposure and HLA in healthy donors. General study results and limits: In a later analysis, TCR beta V- and J-gene trimming showed a link to a missense DCLRE1C variant.

Concerning this clone itself: Its specificity is not known.

It was healthy bone marrow donors who served as donors. Primers: 60 Vbeta forward and 13 Jbeta reverse. Some clones are missing from TCRdb's copy, which holds only in-frame ones; the method was immunoSEQ multiplex PCR. The sample lists roughly 140,000 clones; around 79% were seen once. This CDR3 contains 14 residues. The V gene lost 5 bases and the J gene lost 2 bases, with 10 bases spanning the gap. Germline V gives CDR1 MNHNS, CDR2 SASEGT. The chain is built from TRBV6-1 and TRBJ1-5; D uncertain. The receptor comes from a woman aged 40 to 49 in good health and CMV-seropositive. The material sequenced was PBMCs. The CDR3 loop reads CASSLDGGNQPQHF. The CDR3 nucleotides read TGTGCCAGCAGTCTGGACGGGGGCAATCAGCCCCAGCATTTT.